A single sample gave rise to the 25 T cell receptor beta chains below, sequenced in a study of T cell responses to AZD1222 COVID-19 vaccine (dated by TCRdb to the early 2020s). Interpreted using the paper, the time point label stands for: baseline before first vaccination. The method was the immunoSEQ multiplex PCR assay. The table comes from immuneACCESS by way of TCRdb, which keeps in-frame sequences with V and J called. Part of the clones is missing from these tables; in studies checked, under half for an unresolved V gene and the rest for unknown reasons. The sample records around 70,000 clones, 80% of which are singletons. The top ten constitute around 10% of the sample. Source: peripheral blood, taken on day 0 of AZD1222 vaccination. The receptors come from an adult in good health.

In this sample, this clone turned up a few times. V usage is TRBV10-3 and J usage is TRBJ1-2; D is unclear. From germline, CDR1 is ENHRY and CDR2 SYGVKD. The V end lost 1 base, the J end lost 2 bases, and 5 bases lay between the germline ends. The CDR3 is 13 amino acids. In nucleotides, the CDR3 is TGTGCCATCAGTGAGTACGGGAACTATGGCTACACCTTC. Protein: CAISEYGNYGYTF.

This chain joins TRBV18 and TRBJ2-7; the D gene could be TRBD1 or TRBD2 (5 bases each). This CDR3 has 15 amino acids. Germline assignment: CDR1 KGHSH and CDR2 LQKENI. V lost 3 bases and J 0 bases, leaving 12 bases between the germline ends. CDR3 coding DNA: TGTGCCAGCTCACCCGGGACGGCTAGCTCCTACGAGCAGTACTTC. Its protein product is CASSPGTASSYEQYF.

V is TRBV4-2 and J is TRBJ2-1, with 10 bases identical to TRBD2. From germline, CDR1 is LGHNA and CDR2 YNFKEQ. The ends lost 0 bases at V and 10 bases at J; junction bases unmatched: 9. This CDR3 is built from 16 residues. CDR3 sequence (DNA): TGTGCCAGCAGCCAAGAACCCAGCGGGGGGGCCGGAGAGCAGTTCTTC. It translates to CASSQEPSGGAGEQFF.

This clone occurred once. The CDR3 nucleotides read TGTGCCATCAACAGGGTGCTCCCAGATACGCAGTATTTT. This gives the protein CAINRVLPDTQYF. The chain couples TRBV6-5 to TRBJ2-3; the D gene is possibly TRBD1 (6 bases). The germline V and J ends were trimmed by 10 bases and 4 bases, with 15 bases remaining between them. There are 13 residues in the CDR3. Per the germline V gene, CDR1 is MNHEY and CDR2 is SVGAGI.

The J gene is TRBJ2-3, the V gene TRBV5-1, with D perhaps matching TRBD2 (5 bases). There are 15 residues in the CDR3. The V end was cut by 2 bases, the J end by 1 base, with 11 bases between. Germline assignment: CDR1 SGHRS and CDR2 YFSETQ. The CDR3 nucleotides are TGCGCCAGCAGCTTAACCCGGGGAGGCACAGATACGCAGTATTTT. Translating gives CASSLTRGGTDTQYF. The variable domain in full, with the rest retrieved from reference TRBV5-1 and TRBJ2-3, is KAGVTQTPRYLIKTRGQQVTLSCSPISGHRSVSWYQQTPGQGLQFLFEYFSETQRNKGNFPGRFSGRQFSNSRSEMNVSTLELGDSALYLCASSLTRGGTDTQYFGPGTRLTVL.

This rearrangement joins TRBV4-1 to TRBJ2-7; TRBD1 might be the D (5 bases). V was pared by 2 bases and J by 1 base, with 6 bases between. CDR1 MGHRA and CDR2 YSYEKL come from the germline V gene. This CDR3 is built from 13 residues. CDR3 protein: CASSQYRSYEQYF. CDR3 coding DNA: TGCGCCAGCAGCCAATACAGGTCCTACGAGCAGTACTTC.

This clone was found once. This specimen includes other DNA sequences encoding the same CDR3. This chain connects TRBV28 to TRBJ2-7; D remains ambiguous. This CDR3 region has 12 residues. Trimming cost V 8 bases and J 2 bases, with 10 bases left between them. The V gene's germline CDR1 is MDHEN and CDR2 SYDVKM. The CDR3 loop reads CASSLVPYEQYF. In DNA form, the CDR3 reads TGTGCCAGCTCCTTGGTTCCCTACGAGCAGTACTTC.

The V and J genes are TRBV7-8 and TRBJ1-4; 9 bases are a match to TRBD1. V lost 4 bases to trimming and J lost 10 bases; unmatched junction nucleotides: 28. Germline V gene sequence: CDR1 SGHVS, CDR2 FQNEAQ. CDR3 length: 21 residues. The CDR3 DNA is TGTGCCAGCAGCTATTTCCGGACGTTTAGGACAGGGGCGACTCTAGATGGAAAACTGTTTTTT. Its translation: CASSYFRTFRTGATLDGKLFF.

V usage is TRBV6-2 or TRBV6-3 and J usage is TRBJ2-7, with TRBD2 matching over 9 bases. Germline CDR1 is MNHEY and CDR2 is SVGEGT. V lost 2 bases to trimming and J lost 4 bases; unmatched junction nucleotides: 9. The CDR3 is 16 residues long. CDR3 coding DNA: TGTGCCAGCAGTTACCCCGGCCTAGCGGGGTTATACGAGCAGTACTTC. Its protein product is CASSYPGLAGLYEQYF.

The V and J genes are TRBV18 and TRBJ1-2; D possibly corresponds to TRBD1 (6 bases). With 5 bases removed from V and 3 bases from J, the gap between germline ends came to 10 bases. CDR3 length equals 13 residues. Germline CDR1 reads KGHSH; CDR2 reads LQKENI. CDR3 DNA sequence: TGTGCCAGCTCATCTGGACAGCACTATGGCTACACCTTC. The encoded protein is CASSSGQHYGYTF.

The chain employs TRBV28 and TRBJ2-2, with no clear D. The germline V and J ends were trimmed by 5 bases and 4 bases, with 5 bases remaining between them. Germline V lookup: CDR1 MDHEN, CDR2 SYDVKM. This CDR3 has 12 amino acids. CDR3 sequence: CASSLGTGELFF. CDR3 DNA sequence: TGTGCCAGCAGTCTAGGCACCGGGGAGCTGTTTTTT.

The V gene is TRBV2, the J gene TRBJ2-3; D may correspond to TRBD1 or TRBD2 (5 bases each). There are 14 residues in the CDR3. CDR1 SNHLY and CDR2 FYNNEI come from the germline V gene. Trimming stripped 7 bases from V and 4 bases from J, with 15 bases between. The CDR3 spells CASTRTGGSDTQYF. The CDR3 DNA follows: TGTGCCAGCACCCGGACTGGGGGTTCAGATACGCAGTATTTT. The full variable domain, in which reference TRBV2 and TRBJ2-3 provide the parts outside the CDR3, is EPEVTQTPSHQVTQMGQEVILRCVPISNHLYFYWYRQILGQKVEFLVSFYNNEISEKSEIFDDQFSVERPDGSNFTLKIRSTKLEDSAMYFCASTRTGGSDTQYFGPGTRLTVL.

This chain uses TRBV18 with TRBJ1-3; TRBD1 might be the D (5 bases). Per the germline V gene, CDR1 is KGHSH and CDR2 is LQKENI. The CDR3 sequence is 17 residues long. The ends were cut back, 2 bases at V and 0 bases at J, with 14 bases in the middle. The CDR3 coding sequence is TGTGCCAGCTCACCATCTGGGGGTAGTAGCTCTGGAAACACCATATATTTT. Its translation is CASSPSGGSSSGNTIYF.

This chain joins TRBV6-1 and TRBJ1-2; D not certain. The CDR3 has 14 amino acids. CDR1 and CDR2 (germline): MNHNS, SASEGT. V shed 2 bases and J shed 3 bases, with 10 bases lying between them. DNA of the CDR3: TGTGCCAGCAGTGAAATGGCCAGCTACTATGGCTACACCTTC. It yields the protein CASSEMASYYGYTF.

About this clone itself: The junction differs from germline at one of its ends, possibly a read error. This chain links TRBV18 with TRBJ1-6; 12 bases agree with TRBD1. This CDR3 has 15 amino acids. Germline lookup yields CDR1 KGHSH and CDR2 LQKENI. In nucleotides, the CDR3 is TGTGCCAGCTCATCACCGGGACAGGGGGCTTCACCCCTCCACTTT. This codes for CASSSPGQGASPLHF.

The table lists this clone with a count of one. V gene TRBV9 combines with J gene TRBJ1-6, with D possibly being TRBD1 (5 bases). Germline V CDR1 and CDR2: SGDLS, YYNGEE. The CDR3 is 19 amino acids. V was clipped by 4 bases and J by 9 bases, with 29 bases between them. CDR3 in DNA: TGTGCCAGCAGCCCGGGACTAAGCTCCAAAATAACTCGGGGTTCACCCCTCCACTTT. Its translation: CASSPGLSSKITRGSPLHF. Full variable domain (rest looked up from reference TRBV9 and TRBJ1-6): DSGVTQTPKHLITATGQRVTLRCSPRSGDLSVYWYQQSLDQGLQFLIQYYNGEERAKGNILERFSAQQFPDLHSELNLSSLELGDSALYFCASSPGLSSKITRGSPLHFGNGTRLTVT.

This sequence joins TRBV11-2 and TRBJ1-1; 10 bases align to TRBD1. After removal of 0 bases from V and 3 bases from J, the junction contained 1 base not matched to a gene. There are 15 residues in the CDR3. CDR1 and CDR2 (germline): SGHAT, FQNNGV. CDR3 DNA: TGTGCCAGCAGCTTAGAGGGACAGGGGTACACTGAAGCTTTCTTT. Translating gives CASSLEGQGYTEAFF.

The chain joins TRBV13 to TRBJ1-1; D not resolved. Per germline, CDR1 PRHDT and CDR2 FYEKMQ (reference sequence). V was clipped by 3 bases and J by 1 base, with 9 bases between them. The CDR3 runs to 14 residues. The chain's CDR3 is CASSFRGGNTEAFF. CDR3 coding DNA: TGTGCCAGCAGCTTCAGAGGTGGGAACACTGAAGCTTTCTTT.

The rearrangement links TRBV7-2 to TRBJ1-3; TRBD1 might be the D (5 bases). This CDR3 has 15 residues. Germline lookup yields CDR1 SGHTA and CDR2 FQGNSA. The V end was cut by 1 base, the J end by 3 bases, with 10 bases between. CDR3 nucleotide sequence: TGTGCCAGCAGCTTAGGGGCCAGGGTTGGAAACACCATATATTTT. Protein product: CASSLGARVGNTIYF. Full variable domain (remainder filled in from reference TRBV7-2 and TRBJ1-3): GAGVSQSPSNKVTEKGKDVELRCDPISGHTALYWYRQSLGQGLEFLIYFQGNSAPDKSGLPSDRFSAERTGGSVSTLTIQRTQQEDSAVYLCASSLGARVGNTIYFGEGSWLTVV.

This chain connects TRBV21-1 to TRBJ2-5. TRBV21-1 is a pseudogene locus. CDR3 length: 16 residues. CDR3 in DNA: TGTGCCAGCAGCAAAGCGGCACTAGGGGTTAGTGAGACCCAGTACTTC. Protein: CASSKAALGVSETQYF.

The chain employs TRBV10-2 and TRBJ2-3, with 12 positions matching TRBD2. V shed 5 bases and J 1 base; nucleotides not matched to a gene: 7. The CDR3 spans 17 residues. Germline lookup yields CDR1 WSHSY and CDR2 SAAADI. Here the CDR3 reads CASSPTSGSPRTDTQYF. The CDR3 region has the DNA TGCGCCAGCAGTCCGACTAGCGGGAGCCCCCGCACAGATACGCAGTATTTT.

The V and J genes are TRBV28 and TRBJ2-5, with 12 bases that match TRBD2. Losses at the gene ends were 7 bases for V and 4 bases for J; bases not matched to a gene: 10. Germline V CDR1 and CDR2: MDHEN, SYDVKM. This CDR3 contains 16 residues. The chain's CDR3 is CASNRPSGGAAETQYF. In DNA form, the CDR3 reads TGTGCCAGCAATCGTCCTAGCGGGGGGGCGGCAGAGACCCAGTACTTC.

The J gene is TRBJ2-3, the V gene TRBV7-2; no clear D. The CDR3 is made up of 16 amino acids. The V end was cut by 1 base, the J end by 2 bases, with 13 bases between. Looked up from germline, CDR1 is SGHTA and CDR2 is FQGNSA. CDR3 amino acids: CASSLGGFPDTDTQYF. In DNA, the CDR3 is TGTGCCAGCAGCTTAGGAGGTTTTCCAGACACAGATACGCAGTATTTT.

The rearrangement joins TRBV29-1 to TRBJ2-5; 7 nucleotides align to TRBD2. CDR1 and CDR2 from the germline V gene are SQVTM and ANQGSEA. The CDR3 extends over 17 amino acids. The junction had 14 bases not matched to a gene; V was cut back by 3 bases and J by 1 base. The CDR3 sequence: CSVDSPSERGLQETQYF. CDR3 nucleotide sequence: TGCAGCGTTGATTCACCATCGGAGCGGGGACTCCAAGAGACCCAGTACTTC.

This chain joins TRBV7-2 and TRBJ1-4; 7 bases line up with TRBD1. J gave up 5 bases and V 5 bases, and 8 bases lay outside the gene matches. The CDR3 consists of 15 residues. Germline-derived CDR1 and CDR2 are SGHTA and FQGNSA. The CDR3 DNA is TGTGCCAGCAGCCTTACCGGGACAGACAATGAAAAACTGTTTTTT. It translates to CASSLTGTDNEKLFF. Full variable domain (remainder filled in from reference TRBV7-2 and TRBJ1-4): GAGVSQSPSNKVTEKGKDVELRCDPISGHTALYWYRQSLGQGLEFLIYFQGNSAPDKSGLPSDRFSAERTGGSVSTLTIQRTQQEDSAVYLCASSLTGTDNEKLFFGSGTQLSVL.